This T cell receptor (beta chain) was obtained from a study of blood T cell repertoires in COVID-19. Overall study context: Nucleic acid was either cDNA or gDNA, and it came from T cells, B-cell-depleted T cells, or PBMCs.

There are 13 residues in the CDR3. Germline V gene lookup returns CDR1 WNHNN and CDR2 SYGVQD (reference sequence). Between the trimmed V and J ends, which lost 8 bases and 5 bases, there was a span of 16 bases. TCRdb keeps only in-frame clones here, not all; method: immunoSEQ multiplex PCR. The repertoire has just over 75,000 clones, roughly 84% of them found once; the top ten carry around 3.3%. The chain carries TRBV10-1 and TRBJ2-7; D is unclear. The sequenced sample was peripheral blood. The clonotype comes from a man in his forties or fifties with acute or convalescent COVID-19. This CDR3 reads CASSSGQTHEQYF. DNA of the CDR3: TGCGCCAGCTCAAGTGGGCAGACCCACGAGCAGTACTTC.